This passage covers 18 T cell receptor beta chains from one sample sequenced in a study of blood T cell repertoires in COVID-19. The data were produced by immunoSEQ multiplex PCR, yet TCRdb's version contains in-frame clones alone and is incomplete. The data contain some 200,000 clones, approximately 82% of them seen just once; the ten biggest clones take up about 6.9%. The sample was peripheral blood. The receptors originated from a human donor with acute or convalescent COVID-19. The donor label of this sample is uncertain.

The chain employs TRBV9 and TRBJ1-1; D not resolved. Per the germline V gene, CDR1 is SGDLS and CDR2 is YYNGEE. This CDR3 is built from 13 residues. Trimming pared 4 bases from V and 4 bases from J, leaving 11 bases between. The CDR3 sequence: CASSPRPGTEAFF. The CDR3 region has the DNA TGTGCCAGCAGCCCTCGTCCCGGCACTGAAGCTTTCTTT.

The CDR3 DNA reads as TGCAGCGTTGCCCCGGACAGGGCCGCATCAGAGCAGTTCTTC. Its protein is CSVAPDRAASEQFF. V and J are TRBV29-1 and TRBJ2-1; 8 bases match TRBD1. The CDR3 sequence is 14 residues long. Trimming at V came to 4 bases and at J to 10 bases, leaving 12 bases not matched to a gene. CDR1 and CDR2 (germline): SQVTM, ANQGSEA.

The CDR3 protein is CASSLDSYNYGYTF. The CDR3 DNA is TGTGCCAGCAGCTTGGACAGCTATAACTATGGCTACACCTTC. The chain has TRBV2 and TRBJ1-2; tentatively, D is TRBD1 (6 bases). The CDR3 has 14 residues. Germline V gives CDR1 SNHLY, CDR2 FYNNEI. Trimming took off 6 bases at V and 1 base at J, with 12 bases between the two ends.

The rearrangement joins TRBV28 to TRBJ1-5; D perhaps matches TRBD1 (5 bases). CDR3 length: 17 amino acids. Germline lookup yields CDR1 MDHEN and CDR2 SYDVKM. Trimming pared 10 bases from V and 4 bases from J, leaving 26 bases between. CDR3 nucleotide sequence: TGTGCCACTCATCCGGGGGTGTTAGGGGCTGGGAATCAGCCCCAGCATTTT. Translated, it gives CATHPGVLGAGNQPQHF.

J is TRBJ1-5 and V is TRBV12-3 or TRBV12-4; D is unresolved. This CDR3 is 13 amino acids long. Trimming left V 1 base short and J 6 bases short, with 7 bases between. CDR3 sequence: CASSLEGGQPQHF. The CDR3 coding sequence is TGTGCCAGCAGTTTAGAAGGAGGTCAGCCCCAGCATTTT.

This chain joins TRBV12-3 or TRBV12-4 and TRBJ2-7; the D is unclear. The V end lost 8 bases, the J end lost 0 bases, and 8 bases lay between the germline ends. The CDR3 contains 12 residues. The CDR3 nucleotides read TGTGCCAGCTGCGGCAGCTCCTACGAGCAGTACTTC. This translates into CASCGSSYEQYF.

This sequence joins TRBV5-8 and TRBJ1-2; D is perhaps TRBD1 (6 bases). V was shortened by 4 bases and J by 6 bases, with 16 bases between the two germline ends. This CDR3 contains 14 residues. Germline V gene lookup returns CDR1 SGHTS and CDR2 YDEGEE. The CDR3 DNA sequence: TGTGCCAGCAGCACAGGGAGGGCGGGAGATGGCTACACCTTC. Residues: CASSTGRAGDGYTF.

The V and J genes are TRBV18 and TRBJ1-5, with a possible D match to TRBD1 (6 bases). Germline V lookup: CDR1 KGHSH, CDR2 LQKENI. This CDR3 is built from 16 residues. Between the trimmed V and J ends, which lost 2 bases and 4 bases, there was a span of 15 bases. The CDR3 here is CASSPYGQKGNQPQHF. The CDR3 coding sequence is TGTGCCAGCTCACCATACGGACAGAAAGGGAATCAGCCCCAGCATTTT.

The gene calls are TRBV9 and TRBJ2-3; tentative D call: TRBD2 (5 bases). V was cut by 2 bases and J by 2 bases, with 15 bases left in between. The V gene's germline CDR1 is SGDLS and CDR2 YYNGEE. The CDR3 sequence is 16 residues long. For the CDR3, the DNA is TGTGCCAGCAGCGTCTCTAGCCTGGTCCCCACAGATACGCAGTATTTT. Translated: CASSVSSLVPTDTQYF.

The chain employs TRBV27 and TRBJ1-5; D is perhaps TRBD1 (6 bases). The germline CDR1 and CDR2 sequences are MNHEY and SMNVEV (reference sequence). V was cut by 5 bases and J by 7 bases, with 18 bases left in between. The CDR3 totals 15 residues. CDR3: CASSLKQGSGQPQHF. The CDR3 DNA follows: TGTGCCAGCAGTCTTAAACAGGGTTCCGGGCAGCCCCAGCATTTT.

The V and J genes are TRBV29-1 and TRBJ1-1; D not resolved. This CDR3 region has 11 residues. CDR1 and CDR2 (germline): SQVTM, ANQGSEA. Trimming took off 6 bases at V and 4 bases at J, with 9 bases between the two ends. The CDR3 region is CSVQSGTEAFF. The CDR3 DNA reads TGCAGCGTCCAATCGGGCACTGAAGCTTTCTTT.

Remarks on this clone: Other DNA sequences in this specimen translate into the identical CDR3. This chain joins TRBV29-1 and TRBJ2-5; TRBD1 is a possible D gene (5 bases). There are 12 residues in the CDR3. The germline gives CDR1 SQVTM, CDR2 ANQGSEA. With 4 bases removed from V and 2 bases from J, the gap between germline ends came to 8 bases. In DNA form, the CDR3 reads TGCAGCGTTGTCCAGGGACAAGAGACCCAGTACTTC. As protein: CSVVQGQETQYF.

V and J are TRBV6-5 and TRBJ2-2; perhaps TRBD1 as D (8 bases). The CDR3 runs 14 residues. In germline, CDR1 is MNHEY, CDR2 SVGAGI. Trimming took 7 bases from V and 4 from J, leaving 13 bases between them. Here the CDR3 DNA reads TGTGCCAGCAACAGGGGGGGAAGCACCGGGGAGCTGTTTTTT. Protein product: CASNRGGSTGELFF.

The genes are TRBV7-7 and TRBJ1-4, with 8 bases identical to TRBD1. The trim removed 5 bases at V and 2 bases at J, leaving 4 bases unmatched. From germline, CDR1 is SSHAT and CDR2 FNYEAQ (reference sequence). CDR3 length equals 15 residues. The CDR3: CASSQTGGTNEKLFF. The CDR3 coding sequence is TGTGCCAGCAGCCAAACAGGGGGGACTAATGAAAAACTGTTTTTT.

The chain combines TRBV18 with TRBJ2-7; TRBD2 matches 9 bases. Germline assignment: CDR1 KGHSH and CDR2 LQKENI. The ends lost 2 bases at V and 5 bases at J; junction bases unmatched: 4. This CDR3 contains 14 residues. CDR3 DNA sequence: TGTGCCAGCTCACCATGGCGGGAGGGGAACGAGCAGTACTTC. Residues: CASSPWREGNEQYF.

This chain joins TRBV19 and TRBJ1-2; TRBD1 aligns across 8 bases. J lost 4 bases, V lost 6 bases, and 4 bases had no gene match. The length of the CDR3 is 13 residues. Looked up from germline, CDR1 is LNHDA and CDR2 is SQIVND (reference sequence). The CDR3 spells CASRYGQGYGYTF. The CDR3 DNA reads TGTGCCAGTAGATATGGACAGGGCTATGGCTACACCTTC. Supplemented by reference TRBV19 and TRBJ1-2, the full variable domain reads DGGITQSPKYLFRKEGQNVTLSCEQNLNHDAMYWYRQDPGQGLRLIYYSQIVNDFQKGDIAEGYSVSREKKESFPLTVTSAQKNPTAFYLCASRYGQGYGYTFGSGTRLTVV.

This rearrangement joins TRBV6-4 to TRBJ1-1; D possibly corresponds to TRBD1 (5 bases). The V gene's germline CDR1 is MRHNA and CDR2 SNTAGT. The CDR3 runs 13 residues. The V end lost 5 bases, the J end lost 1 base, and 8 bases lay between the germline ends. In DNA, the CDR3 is TGTGCCAGCAGTCCGACAGAGAACACTGAAGCTTTCTTT. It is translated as CASSPTENTEAFF.

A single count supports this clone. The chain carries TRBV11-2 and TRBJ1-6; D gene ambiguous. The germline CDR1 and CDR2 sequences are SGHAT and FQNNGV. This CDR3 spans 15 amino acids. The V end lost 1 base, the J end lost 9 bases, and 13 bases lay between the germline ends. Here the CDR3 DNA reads TGTGCCAGCAGCTTAGGTACGGGGATCAGTTCACCCCTCCACTTT. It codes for CASSLGTGISSPLHF.